The T cell receptor beta chain described here comes from a study of identical twins. Overall study results and limits: Twin sharing of out-of-frame TCR alpha was underestimated by models in monozygotic pairs. Its conclusions, products of cross-sectional statistical analysis, did not come from following the same donors.

This clonotype has at least ten counts. Its antigen is unknown. A universal primer site came from template switching; cDNA carried unique molecular identifiers. TCRdb analysed the 5' RACE reads with MiXCR anew, one entry per CDR3 protein. The sample yields approximately 300,000 distinct CDR3 sequences, roughly 8.6% seen once. V lost 5 bases and J 6 bases, leaving 11 bases between the germline ends. Germline CDR1 is MNHEY and CDR2 is SMNVEV (reference sequence). The CDR3 consists of 13 residues. The same data also went into a second study, on yellow fever vaccine responses in identical twins.

What was sequenced was CD8+ T cells sorted from blood. This sequence originates from a woman aged 18-29 years in good health. The chain combines TRBV27 with TRBJ2-4, with a tentative D call TRBD1 (6 bases). The CDR3 loop is CASSATQGNIQYF. In DNA form, the CDR3 reads TGTGCCAGCAGTGCGACACAGGGAAACATTCAGTACTTC.